A selection of T cell receptor beta chains follows, all from one sample in a study of blood T cell repertoires in COVID-19. TCRdb's table, derived via immunoSEQ multiplex PCR, lists solely in-frame clones and lacks some. In the table there are fewer than 500,000 clones, around nine tenths of which are singletons. Input material: PBMCs or T cells enriched from blood (not recorded which). These TCRs come from a woman aged 18-29 years with acute COVID-19. CDR3s include the opening cysteine and the closing phenylalanine or tryptophan. Fields, in order: clone size, J gene, D gene, V gene, CDR3 protein, CDR3 DNA. A D gene is named only where the DNA matches it firmly. Some rows mark clone size as missing; the rest say once, few, many or name a class of expanded clone.

>once|TRBJ2-7|TRBD1|TRBV27
CASSLVQGAFDEQYF
TGTGCCAGCAGTTTAGTTCAGGGGGCTTTTGACGAGCAGTACTTC
>NA|TRBJ2-1|TRBD1|TRBV7-3
CASSSRDREYNEQFF
TGTGCCAGCAGCTCAAGGGACAGGGAGTACAATGAGCAGTTCTTC
>once|TRBJ2-7|TRBD1|TRBV27
CASSPPGTGAYEQYF
TGTGCCAGCAGTCCCCCCGGGACAGGGGCGTACGAGCAGTACTTC
>NA|TRBJ2-7|TRBD2|TRBV3-1/TRBV3-2
CASSQERGWGSYEQYF
TGTGCCAGCAGCCAAGAGCGGGGGTGGGGCTCCTACGAGCAGTACTTC
>once|TRBJ2-3|NA|TRBV3-1/TRBV3-2
CASSRLGETDTQYF
TGTGCCAGCAGCCGACTCGGGGAGACAGATACGCAGTATTTT
>NA|TRBJ2-7|NA|TRBV27
CASSLAAPSYEQYF
TGTGCCAGCAGTTTAGCGGCGCCCTCCTACGAGCAGTACTTC
>NA|TRBJ1-1|NA|TRBV7-2
CASRTDTNTEAFF
TGTGCCAGCAGGACGGACACGAACACTGAAGCTTTCTTT
>NA|TRBJ1-4|NA|TRBV5-6
CASSPAGRANEKLFF
TGTGCCAGCAGCCCAGCGGGCAGGGCTAATGAAAAACTGTTTTTT
>NA|TRBJ1-2|NA|TRBV6-5
CASSYSDSSYGYTF
TGTGCCAGCAGTTATTCAGACAGTAGCTATGGCTACACCTTC
>NA|TRBJ2-2|NA|TRBV18
CASSPGPNTGELFF
TGTGCCAGCTCACCGGGCCCGAACACCGGGGAGCTGTTTTTT
>NA|TRBJ1-1|NA|TRBV21-1
CASSKAWGTGGARAFF
TGTGCCAGCAGCAAAGCCTGGGGGACAGGGGGCGCGAGGGCTTTCTTT
>NA|TRBJ2-7|NA|TRBV28
CASSLSFLGAEQYEQYF
TGTGCCAGCAGTTTATCTTTTCTCGGAGCTGAGCAGTACGAGCAGTACTTC
>NA|TRBJ2-2|TRBD1|TRBV5-5
CASSSPTTGERTGELFF
TGTGCCAGCAGCTCACCTACTACAGGGGAAAGGACCGGGGAGCTGTTTTTT
>NA|TRBJ1-3|NA|TRBV9
CASSVESVPGNTIYF
TGTGCCAGCAGCGTAGAATCGGTTCCTGGAAACACCATATATTTT
>NA|TRBJ2-7|NA|TRBV29-1
CSVAGRDYEQYF
TGCAGCGTTGCCGGACGGGATTACGAGCAGTACTTC
>NA|TRBJ1-1|NA|TRBV12-3/TRBV12-4
CASSRTRTEAFF
TGTGCCAGCAGCCGGACAAGAACTGAAGCTTTCTTT
>NA|TRBJ2-5|NA|TRBV7-2
CASSLVAARQETQYF
TGTGCCAGCAGCTTAGTCGCAGCCAGGCAAGAGACCCAGTACTTC
>NA|TRBJ1-5|NA|TRBV3-1/TRBV3-2
CASSHLGSAQPQHF
TGTGCCAGCAGCCATTTAGGGAGTGCCCAGCCCCAGCATTTT
>NA|TRBJ1-2|NA|TRBV29-1
CSDTDTPYGYTF
TGCAGCGACACGGACACCCCGTATGGCTACACCTTC
>NA|TRBJ2-3|NA|TRBV27
CASSSGGDTSTDTQYF
TGTGCCAGCAGCTCTGGGGGCGATACTAGCACAGATACGCAGTATTTT
>NA|TRBJ1-3|TRBD1|TRBV11-2
CASSSTGAGNTIYF
TGTGCCAGCAGCTCGACAGGGGCTGGAAACACCATATATTTT
>NA|TRBJ2-5|NA|TRBV10-1
CASSDRAGEETQYF
TGCGCCAGCAGTGATCGGGCGGGCGAAGAGACCCAGTACTTC
>NA|TRBJ1-1|TRBD1|TRBV5-1
CASSPGQGNTEAFF
TGCGCCAGCAGCCCGGGACAGGGGAACACTGAAGCTTTCTTT
>NA|TRBJ1-2|TRBD1|TRBV10-2
CASSAAGGFDGYTF
TGCGCCAGCAGTGCTGCAGGGGGCTTTGATGGCTACACCTTC
>NA|TRBJ1-5|TRBD1|TRBV19
CASSIRDRVGNQPQHF
TGTGCCAGTAGTATTAGGGACAGGGTCGGCAATCAGCCCCAGCATTTT
>NA|TRBJ1-5|TRBD1|TRBV15
CATSSSTGGNQPQHF
TGTGCCACCAGCAGTTCGACAGGGGGCAATCAGCCCCAGCATTTT
>NA|TRBJ2-1|TRBD2|TRBV7-9
CASSGSGSLNEQFF
TGTGCCAGCAGCGGAAGCGGGAGCCTCAATGAGCAGTTCTTC
>NA|TRBJ1-5|NA|TRBV28
CAILQGRNQPQHF
TGTGCCATACTTCAGGGGCGCAATCAGCCCCAGCATTTT
>NA|TRBJ2-5|NA|TRBV4-1
CASSQDPGMETQYF
TGCGCCAGCAGCCAAGATCCGGGGATGGAGACCCAGTACTTC